The rows below give T cell receptor beta chains drawn from one sample of a study of CD8 T cells in Susac syndrome. Each CDR3 protein is one row after TCRdb ran MiXCR on the immunoSEQ multiplex PCR reads. Of 180,000 or so distinct CDR3 sequences in the sample, approximately 94% are singletons; the top ten hold about 0.1%. Sequenced sample: CD4+ T cells from PBMCs. These receptors originate from a human donor in good health. CDR3s include the opening cysteine and the closing phenylalanine or tryptophan. Fields, in order: J gene, clone size, V gene, CDR3 protein. The size entry is marked missing in some rows and otherwise reads once, few, many or a size class.

TRBJ2-1,-,TRBV27,CASRTSGRAYNEQFF
TRBJ2-3,-,TRBV7-2,CASSPQTGTDTQYF
TRBJ2-1,-,TRBV7-2,CASSLETSGGRFF
TRBJ2-7,once,TRBV3-1,CASSQGPGGVEQYF
TRBJ2-7,-,TRBV29-1,CSVEVGIPSSYEQYF
TRBJ2-7,-,TRBV29-1,CSVGVAGGSYEQYF
TRBJ2-4,-,TRBV2,CASRPGQGAGAKNIQYF
TRBJ2-5,-,TRBV27,CASSLTGLRQETQYF
TRBJ2-2,-,TRBV6-5,CASSSRTGELFF
TRBJ1-5,-,TRBV15,CATSRDARARQPQHF
TRBJ2-1,-,TRBV7-2,CASSLGGEQFF
TRBJ2-7,-,TRBV6-5,CASSYVQAGYEQYF
TRBJ2-1,-,TRBV14,CASSQEKRLAGVGEQFF
TRBJ1-5,-,TRBV30,CAWSVYSNQPQHF
TRBJ2-3,-,TRBV7-2,CASSPPGVPDTQYF